This TCR beta chain emerged from a study of T cell responses to AZD1222 COVID-19 vaccine. Data came from immunoSEQ multiplex PCR; TCRdb stores just in-frame clones and leaves some out. The profile covers approximately 140,000 clones, with about 91% appearing a single time and about 1.9% taken by the ten largest. Second-dose intervals near 4 or 12 weeks were combined. The V and J ends lost 1 base and 6 bases, in that order; junction bases with no gene match: 1. Germline lookup yields CDR1 KGHDR and CDR2 SFDVKD. This CDR3 region has 13 residues. The TCR comes from an adult who received the AZD1222 COVID-19 vaccine. The V call is TRBV24-1, the J call TRBJ1-2; TRBD1 matches at 7 bases. The starting material was peripheral blood, obtained 28 days after the second AZD1222 dose. The CDR3 is CATSDLTGDGYTF. As DNA, the CDR3 is TGTGCCACCAGTGATTTAACAGGGGATGGCTACACCTTC.